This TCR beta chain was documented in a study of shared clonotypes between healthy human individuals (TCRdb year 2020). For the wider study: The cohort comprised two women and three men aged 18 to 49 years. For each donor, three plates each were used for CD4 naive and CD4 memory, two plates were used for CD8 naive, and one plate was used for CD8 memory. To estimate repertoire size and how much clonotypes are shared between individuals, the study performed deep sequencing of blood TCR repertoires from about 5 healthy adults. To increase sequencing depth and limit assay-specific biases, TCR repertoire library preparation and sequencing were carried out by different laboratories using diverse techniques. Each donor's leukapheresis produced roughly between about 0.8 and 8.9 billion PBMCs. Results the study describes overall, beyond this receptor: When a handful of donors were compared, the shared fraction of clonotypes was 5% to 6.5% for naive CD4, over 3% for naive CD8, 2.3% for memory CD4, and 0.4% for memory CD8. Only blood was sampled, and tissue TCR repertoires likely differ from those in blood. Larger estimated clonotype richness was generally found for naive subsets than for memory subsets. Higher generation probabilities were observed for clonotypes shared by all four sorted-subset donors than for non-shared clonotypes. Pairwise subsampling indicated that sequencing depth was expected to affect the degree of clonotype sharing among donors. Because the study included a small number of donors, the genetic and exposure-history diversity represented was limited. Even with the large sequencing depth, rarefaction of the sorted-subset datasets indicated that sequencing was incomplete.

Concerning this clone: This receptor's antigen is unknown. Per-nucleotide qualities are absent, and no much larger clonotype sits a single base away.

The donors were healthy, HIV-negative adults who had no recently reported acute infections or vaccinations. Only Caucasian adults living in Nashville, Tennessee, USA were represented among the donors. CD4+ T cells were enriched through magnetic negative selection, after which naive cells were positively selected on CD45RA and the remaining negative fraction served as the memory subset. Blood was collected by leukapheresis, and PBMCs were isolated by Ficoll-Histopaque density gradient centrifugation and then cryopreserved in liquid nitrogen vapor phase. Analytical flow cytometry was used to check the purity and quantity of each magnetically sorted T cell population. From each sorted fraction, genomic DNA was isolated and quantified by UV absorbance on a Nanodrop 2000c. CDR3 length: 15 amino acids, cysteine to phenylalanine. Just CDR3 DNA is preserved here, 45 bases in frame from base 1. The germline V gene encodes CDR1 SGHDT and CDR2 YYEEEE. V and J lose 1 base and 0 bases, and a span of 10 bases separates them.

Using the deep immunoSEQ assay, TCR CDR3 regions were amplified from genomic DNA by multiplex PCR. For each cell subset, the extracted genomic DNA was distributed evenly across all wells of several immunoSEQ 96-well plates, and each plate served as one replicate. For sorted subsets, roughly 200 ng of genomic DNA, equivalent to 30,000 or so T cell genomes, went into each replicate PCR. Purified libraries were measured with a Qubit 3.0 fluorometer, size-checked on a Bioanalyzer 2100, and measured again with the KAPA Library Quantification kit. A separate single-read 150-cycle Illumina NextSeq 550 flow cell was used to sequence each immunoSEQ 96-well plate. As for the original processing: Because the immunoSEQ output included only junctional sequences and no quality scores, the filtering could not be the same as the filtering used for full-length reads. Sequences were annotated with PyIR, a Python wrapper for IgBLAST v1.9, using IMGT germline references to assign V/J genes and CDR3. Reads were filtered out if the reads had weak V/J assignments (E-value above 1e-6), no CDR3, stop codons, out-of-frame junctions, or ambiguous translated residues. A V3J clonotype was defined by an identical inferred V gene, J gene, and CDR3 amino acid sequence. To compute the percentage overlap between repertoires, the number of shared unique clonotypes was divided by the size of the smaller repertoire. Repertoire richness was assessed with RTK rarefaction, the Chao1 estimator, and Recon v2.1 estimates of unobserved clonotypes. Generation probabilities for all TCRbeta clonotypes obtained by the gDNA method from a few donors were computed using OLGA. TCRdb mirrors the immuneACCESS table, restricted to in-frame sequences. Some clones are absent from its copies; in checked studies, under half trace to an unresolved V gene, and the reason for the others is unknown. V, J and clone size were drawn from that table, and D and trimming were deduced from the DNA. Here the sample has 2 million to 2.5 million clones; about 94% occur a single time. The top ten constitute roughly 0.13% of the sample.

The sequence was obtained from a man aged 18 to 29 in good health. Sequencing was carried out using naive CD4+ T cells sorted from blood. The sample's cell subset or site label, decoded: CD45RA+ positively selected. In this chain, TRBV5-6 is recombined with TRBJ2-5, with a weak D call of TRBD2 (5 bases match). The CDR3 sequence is CASSLLGEYQETQYF. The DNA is TGTGCCAGCAGCTTGCTCGGGGAGTACCAAGAGACCCAGTACTTC.